The 17 T cell receptor beta chains presented below share a single source sample, sequenced in a study of CD8 T cells in ankylosing spondylitis. MiXCR was run by TCRdb on the 5' RACE reads, yielding one entry per CDR3 protein. Among approximately 150,000 distinct CDR3 sequences, 8.5% to 10% were seen once, and the ten largest hold around 16%. The source material was blood, either unsorted or a sorted T cell fraction (not recorded which). The receptors shown here come from a female donor with ankylosing spondylitis or in good health (not recorded which).

In its sample, this clonotype was seen many times. The V and J genes are TRBV29-1 and TRBJ2-3; no reliable D call. The V end was cut by 6 bases, the J end by 0 bases, with 4 bases between. Germline-derived CDR1 and CDR2 are SQVTM and ANQGSEA. The CDR3 spans 11 residues. CDR3 bases: TGCAGCGTCGACAGCACAGATACGCAGTATTTT. It yields the protein CSVDSTDTQYF.

This sequence joins TRBV5-1 and TRBJ2-1; D not resolved. Trimming shortened V by 6 bases and J by 6 bases, and 7 bases separated the two germline ends. The CDR3 length is 11 residues. Germline CDR1 SGHRS, CDR2 YFSETQ. CDR3: CASIQSNEQFF. The CDR3 DNA reads as TGCGCCAGCATCCAGTCCAATGAGCAGTTCTTC.

This clonotype was observed many times. V gene TRBV12-3 or TRBV12-4 combines with J gene TRBJ2-3; the D gene is possibly TRBD1 (5 bases). There are 15 residues in the CDR3. The germline V and J ends were trimmed by 8 bases and 2 bases, with 17 bases remaining between them. The CDR3 here is CASYLGQGHTDTQYF. For the CDR3, the DNA is TGTGCCAGCTATCTCGGCCAGGGCCACACAGATACGCAGTATTTT.

J is TRBJ2-5 and V is TRBV20-1; D is perhaps TRBD1 (6 bases). Germline CDR1 and CDR2: DFQATT and SNEGSKA (reference sequence). With 0 bases removed from V and 7 bases from J, the gap between germline ends came to 18 bases. CDR3 length: 15 residues. The DNA of the CDR3 is TGCAGTGCTAGAGAACAGGGCTCACCCAGGAGGACCCAGTACTTC. It codes for CSAREQGSPRRTQYF.

This clonotype occurred a few times. This chain links TRBV20-1 with TRBJ2-3; D gene uncertain. Germline CDR1 and CDR2: DFQATT and SNEGSKA (reference sequence). The V end was cut by 7 bases, the J end by 2 bases, with 16 bases between. The CDR3 covers 14 residues. The CDR3 spells CSGEPLGYTDTQYF. The CDR3 nucleotides read TGCAGTGGAGAACCCCTCGGGTACACAGATACGCAGTATTTT.

In this sample, this clonotype turned up a few times. The chain is built from TRBV5-1 and TRBJ2-3; 9 bases fit TRBD1. The V gene's germline CDR1 is SGHRS and CDR2 YFSETQ. This CDR3 spans 17 amino acids. The V segment lost 1 base and the J segment 2 bases; nucleotides outside the gene matches: 8. The DNA for the CDR3 is TGCGCCAGCAGCTTGCTAGGGACAGGGAGGATCACAGATACGCAGTATTTT. It is translated as CASSLLGTGRITDTQYF. Using reference TRBV5-1 and TRBJ2-3 for the parts outside the CDR3, the full variable domain is KAGVTQTPRYLIKTRGQQVTLSCSPISGHRSVSWYQQTPGQGLQFLFEYFSETQRNKGNFPGRFSGRQFSNSRSEMNVSTLELGDSALYLCASSLLGTGRITDTQYFGPGTRLTVL.

This clonotype was seen only a few times. The chain has TRBV6-5 and TRBJ2-1; D remains unclear. The CDR3 is made up of 14 amino acids. The V gene lost 4 bases and the J gene lost 0 bases, with 7 bases spanning the gap. Germline CDR1 reads MNHEY; CDR2 reads SVGAGI. This CDR3 reads CASSSLDSYNEQFF. CDR3 sequence (DNA): TGTGCCAGCAGTTCCTTGGACTCCTACAATGAGCAGTTCTTC.

This clonotype has ten or more counts. J is TRBJ1-4 and V is TRBV20-1; tentative D call: TRBD1 (5 bases). V was pared by 3 bases and J by 7 bases, with 12 bases between. Germline-derived CDR1 and CDR2 are DFQATT and SNEGSKA (reference sequence). The CDR3 has 13 residues. The CDR3 DNA sequence: TGCAGTGCTAGTCTCCAGGGTTCTGAAAAACTGTTTTTT. Translating it yields CSASLQGSEKLFF.

This clonotype was observed at least ten times. The chain recombines TRBV4-3 with TRBJ2-7; possible D gene TRBD1, 5 bases. The CDR3 sequence is 15 residues long. The ends were cut back, 0 bases at V and 0 bases at J, with 9 bases in the middle. Germline CDR1 and CDR2: LGHNA and YSLEER. CDR3 sequence (DNA): TGCGCCAGCAGCCAAGATTTTAGGGGCTCCTACGAGCAGTACTTC. Translation: CASSQDFRGSYEQYF.

The chain combines TRBV4-3 with TRBJ1-3; D not certain. This CDR3 region has 13 residues. V lost 1 base, J lost 4 bases, and 5 bases lay in between. CDR1 and CDR2 (germline): LGHNA, YSLEER. Here the CDR3 DNA reads TGCGCCAGCAGCCAAGTGGCCGGAAACACCATATATTTT. This codes for CASSQVAGNTIYF.

The V gene is TRBV27, the J gene TRBJ2-7, with 15 bases fitting TRBD2. Germline CDR1 MNHEY, CDR2 SMNVEV (reference sequence). The CDR3 runs 14 residues. The CDR3 protein is CGSRTSGRANEQYF. DNA for the CDR3: TGTGGATCAAGGACTAGCGGGAGGGCGAACGAGCAGTACTTC.

This sequence joins TRBV24-1 and TRBJ1-1; D gene uncertain. V shed 4 bases and J shed 9 bases, with 14 bases lying between them. Germline CDR1 is KGHDR and CDR2 is SFDVKD. CDR3 length equals 13 residues. The CDR3 loop reads CATSDPPQDQAFF. The CDR3 nucleotides are TGTGCCACCAGTGACCCCCCCCAGGACCAAGCTTTCTTT.

This clonotype was counted only a few times. The chain combines TRBV2 with TRBJ1-3; no firm D call. The germline CDR1 and CDR2 sequences are SNHLY and FYNNEI. This CDR3 is 17 amino acids long. V shed 3 bases and J shed 0 bases, with 15 bases lying between them. This CDR3 reads CASSEGLNPFSGNTIYF. DNA for the CDR3: TGTGCCAGCAGTGAGGGGTTGAATCCCTTCTCTGGAAACACCATATATTTT.

This clonotype was detected only a few times. The chain links TRBV9 to TRBJ2-3; D unresolved. Germline values: CDR1 SGDLS, CDR2 YYNGEE. CDR3 length: 13 residues. The V gene lost 0 bases and the J gene lost 2 bases, with 4 bases spanning the gap. The CDR3 bases are TGTGCCAGCAGCGTAGACCCCACAGATACGCAGTATTTT. Translation: CASSVDPTDTQYF.

This clonotype was detected ten times or more. The chain joins TRBV29-1 to TRBJ2-2; tentatively, D is TRBD1 (5 bases). Germline V gene sequence: CDR1 SQVTM, CDR2 ANQGSEA. V lost 7 bases and J 0 bases, leaving 9 bases between the germline ends. The CDR3 has 13 amino acids. For the CDR3, the DNA is TGCAGCGGTACAGGAGCGAACACCGGGGAGCTGTTTTTT. It yields the protein CSGTGANTGELFF.

The gene calls are TRBV20-1 and TRBJ2-3; D is unclear. The CDR3 length is 14 residues. Germline-derived CDR1 and CDR2 are DFQATT and SNEGSKA (reference sequence). V lost 6 bases and J 0 bases, leaving 13 bases between the germline ends. The CDR3 bases are TGCAGTGCGCCTTCCCCTTTCAGCACAGATACGCAGTATTTT. Protein: CSAPSPFSTDTQYF.

This clonotype was detected many times. The chain uses TRBV5-6 and TRBJ1-4; D remains ambiguous. CDR3 length: 12 residues. Per germline, CDR1 SGHDT and CDR2 YYEEEE. V lost 3 bases, J lost 8 bases, and 8 bases lay in between. CDR3 residues: CASSSSLEKLFF. CDR3 sequence (DNA): TGTGCCAGCAGCTCGTCTTTGGAAAAACTGTTTTTT. Based on the CDR3 plus reference TRBV5-6 and TRBJ1-4, the full variable domain is DAGVTQSPTHLIKTRGQQVTLRCSPKSGHDTVSWYQQALGQGPQFIFQYYEEEERQRGNFPDRFSGHQFPNYSSELNVNALLLGDSALYLCASSSSLEKLFFGSGTQLSVL.